The rows below give T cell receptor beta chains drawn from one sample of a study of T cells in Graves' hyperthyroidism and ophthalmopathy. MiXCR, applied by TCRdb to the multiplex PCR reads, yields one record per CDR3 protein. The data hold about 640,000 distinct CDR3 sequences, with roughly 14% observed a single time. Material: blood. The receptors were gathered from a woman in her forties or fifties with Graves' ophthalmopathy. Each CDR3 is given with its conserved first and last residue. The order of the fields is CDR3 length, D gene, V gene, clone size, J gene, CDR3 DNA, CDR3 protein. A D gene is named only where the DNA matches it firmly. Clone size is given for some rows only: seen once, a few or many times, or a class if the clone is expanded.

length: 14; D: NA; V: TRBV12-3/TRBV12-4; size: few; J: TRBJ2-1; DNA: TGTGCCAGCACCTCGTCTAGACTATACAAAGAGCAGTTCTTC; CDR3: CASTSSRLYKEQFF
length: 13; D: TRBD1; V: TRBV24-1; size: NA; J: TRBJ2-2; DNA: TGTGCCACCCGACAGGGGAACACCGGGGAGCTGTTTTTT; CDR3: CATRQGNTGELFF
length: 15; D: NA; V: TRBV27; size: many; J: TRBJ2-7; DNA: TGTGCCAGCAGTTTCCTGAGCGCAGGGATCCACGAGCAGTACTTC; CDR3: CASSFLSAGIHEQYF
length: 13; D: TRBD2; V: TRBV5-1; size: many; J: TRBJ2-1; DNA: TGCGCCAGCAGCTATATAGCGGGAAATGAGCAGTTCTTC; CDR3: CASSYIAGNEQFF
length: 18; D: NA; V: TRBV7-3; size: many; J: TRBJ2-7; DNA: TGTGCCAGCAGCCCCCCCTGTGGGGATAAGAATCTCGGGGATTTGGAGTACTTC; CDR3: CASSPPCGDKNLGDLEYF
length: 15; D: TRBD1; V: TRBV28; size: NA; J: TRBJ1-5; DNA: TGTGCCAGTTTTACACAGGGGATAAGCAATCAGCCCCAGCATTTT; CDR3: CASFTQGISNQPQHF
length: 16; D: TRBD2; V: TRBV7-3; size: few; J: TRBJ2-1; DNA: TGTGCCAGCACCACCAAAGGGACTACCCTGCACGATGAGCAGTTCTTC; CDR3: CASTTKGTTLHDEQFF
length: 14; D: NA; V: TRBV28; size: many; J: TRBJ2-2; DNA: TGTGCCAGCAGCAAGACCGGTGGGGCCGGGGAGCTGTTTTTT; CDR3: CASSKTGGAGELFF
length: 15; D: TRBD1; V: TRBV11-2; size: many; J: TRBJ2-1; DNA: TGTGCCAGCAGCTCGACGACAGGGGGGTACAATGAGCAGTTCTTC; CDR3: CASSSTTGGYNEQFF
length: 14; D: TRBD1; V: TRBV9; size: NA; J: TRBJ2-5; DNA: TGTGCCAGCAGCGAGGGACAGCTCCAAGAGACCCAGTACTTC; CDR3: CASSEGQLQETQYF